The 23 T cell receptor beta chains given below trace back to one sample, sequenced in a study of technical replicates of blood from a handful of donors. The assay was immunoSEQ multiplex PCR, and TCRdb's table has in-frame clones only and misses some. The table lists under 85,000 clones, under 98% of them singletons. What was sequenced was T cells isolated from PBMCs. These receptors all come from a human donor in good health.

This chain uses TRBV6-1 with TRBJ1-5; TRBD1 matches 10 bases. Germline lookup yields CDR1 MNHNS and CDR2 SASEGT. The CDR3 loop spans 15 amino acids. Trimming at V came to 2 bases and at J to 6 bases, leaving 4 bases not matched to a gene. The CDR3 coding sequence is TGTGCCAGCAGTGAACGCGGGACAGGGGCTCAGCCCCAGCATTTT. Translation gives CASSERGTGAQPQHF.

The V gene is TRBV7-2, the J gene TRBJ2-1; no definite D call. From germline, CDR1 is SGHTA and CDR2 FQGNSA. Trimming removed 1 base at V and 6 bases at J, with 10 bases between. The CDR3 length is 14 residues. Here the CDR3 DNA reads TGTGCCAGCAGCTTAGTTGGCCTTTTCAATGAGCAGTTCTTC. Encoded protein: CASSLVGLFNEQFF.

The CDR3: CASISHWTSTDTQYF. In nucleotides, the CDR3 is TGCGCCAGCATCTCTCACTGGACTAGCACAGATACGCAGTATTTT. The chain employs TRBV5-1 and TRBJ2-3; TRBD2 might be the D (5 bases). V dropped 6 bases and J dropped 0 bases, with 14 bases sitting between them. CDR3 length: 15 amino acids. Germline V gene lookup returns CDR1 SGHRS and CDR2 YFSETQ.

This clone has only one observation. This chain links TRBV5-1 with TRBJ1-1; TRBD1 might be the D (5 bases). This CDR3 spans 15 amino acids. The V gene's germline CDR1 is SGHRS and CDR2 YFSETQ. Trimming pared 1 base from V and 1 base from J, leaving 11 bases between. The CDR3 DNA sequence: TGCGCCAGCAGCTTGACAGGTTCGGGGAACACTGAAGCTTTCTTT. Translation: CASSLTGSGNTEAFF.

The V gene is TRBV6-5, the J gene TRBJ2-1; perhaps TRBD1 as D (6 bases). Per the germline V gene, CDR1 is MNHEY and CDR2 is SVGAGI. The CDR3 totals 13 residues. V was shortened by 2 bases and J by 9 bases, with 11 bases between the two germline ends. The CDR3 nucleotides read TGTGCCAGCAGTTACGGAATAGGGGGTGAGCAGTTCTTC. It yields the protein CASSYGIGGEQFF.

The rearrangement links TRBV27 to TRBJ1-4; no clear D. V lost 6 bases to trimming and J lost 8 bases, with 10 bases between them. CDR3 length: 12 amino acids. Germline assignment: CDR1 MNHEY and CDR2 SMNVEV (reference sequence). This chain's CDR3 is CASRKRREKLFF. The CDR3 coding sequence is TGTGCCAGCAGGAAACGGAGAGAAAAACTGTTTTTT. The variable domain in full, completed from reference TRBV27 and TRBJ1-4, reads EAQVTQNPRYLITVTGKKLTVTCSQNMNHEYMSWYRQDPGLGLRQIYYSMNVEVTDKGDVPEGYKVSRKEKRNFPLILESPSPNQTSLYFCASRKRREKLFFGSGTQLSVL.

The V and J genes are TRBV7-2 and TRBJ2-7; 9 bases map to TRBD1. This CDR3 comprises 14 residues. Per the germline V gene, CDR1 is SGHTA and CDR2 is FQGNSA. V dropped 4 bases and J dropped 5; count of bases not matched to a gene: 6. The CDR3 region has the DNA TGTGCCAGCAGCTCCTTCGGGACAGGGAACGAGCAGTACTTC. Translated: CASSSFGTGNEQYF.

This clone is a singleton in its sample. The CDR3 DNA follows: TGTGCCAGCAGCTCCTGGGTTAGCGGGGACCAAGAGACCCAGTACTTC. This sequence encodes CASSSWVSGDQETQYF. The chain recombines TRBV11-3 with TRBJ2-5, with 8 bases fitting TRBD2. CDR1 is SGHNT and CDR2 is YENEEA in the germline V gene. This CDR3 has 16 residues. The trim removed 4 bases at V and 0 bases at J, leaving 7 bases unmatched.

The chain joins TRBV7-8 to TRBJ1-2; D ambiguous. The CDR3 length is 12 residues. Germline-derived CDR1 and CDR2 are SGHVS and FQNEAQ. With 5 bases removed from V and 4 bases from J, the gap between germline ends came to 8 bases. The CDR3 bases are TGTGCCAGCAGCCCCTTGAGCTATGGCTACACCTTC. It is translated as CASSPLSYGYTF.

The rearrangement joins TRBV5-6 to TRBJ1-2; 9 bases map to TRBD1. Germline CDR1 reads SGHDT; CDR2 reads YYEEEE. This CDR3 contains 13 residues. V shed 2 bases, J shed 6 bases, and the junction held 2 bases outside the gene matches. CDR3 nucleotides: TGTGCCAGCAGCTTACAGGGGGCTGATGGCTACACCTTC. Encoded protein: CASSLQGADGYTF.

J is TRBJ1-4 and V is TRBV18; tentatively, D is TRBD1 (6 bases). This CDR3 is 16 amino acids long. The V end was cut by 3 bases, the J end by 12 bases, with 23 bases between. The germline V gene encodes CDR1 KGHSH and CDR2 LQKENI. The CDR3: CASSPPVGGAMKELFF. The CDR3 region has the DNA TGTGCCAGCTCACCGCCCGTCGGGGGGGCCATGAAGGAACTGTTTTTT.

This chain uses TRBV25-1 with TRBJ1-1, with a tentative D call TRBD1 (6 bases). V shed 2 bases and J shed 4 bases, with 11 bases lying between them. Per the germline V gene, CDR1 is MGHDK and CDR2 is SYGVNS. The CDR3 runs 14 residues. CDR3 amino acids: CASSEAGRGTEAFF. CDR3 DNA: TGTGCCAGCAGTGAAGCGGGCAGGGGCACTGAAGCTTTCTTT.

This clone appeared once. The chain employs TRBV4-2 and TRBJ2-7; 9 bases map to TRBD2. This CDR3 is 17 amino acids long. Trimming cost V 0 bases and J 5 bases; bases outside gene matches: 11. In germline, CDR1 is LGHNA, CDR2 YNFKEQ. CDR3 sequence (DNA): TGTGCCAGCAGCCAAGAATTACAGCGGGAGGTGTTCAACGAGCAGTACTTC. It is translated as CASSQELQREVFNEQYF.

This clone was picked up one time. The chain joins TRBV6-6 to TRBJ1-1, with D possibly TRBD1 on 5 matching bases. CDR1 is MNHNY and CDR2 is SVGAGI in the germline V gene (reference sequence). The CDR3 spans 16 residues. V gave up 0 bases and J gave up 5 bases, with 16 bases separating them. In DNA form, the CDR3 reads TGTGCCAGCAGTTACTCTCTTACGGCAGGGAAAACTGAAGCTTTCTTT. The encoded protein is CASSYSLTAGKTEAFF.

This chain links TRBV6-5 with TRBJ2-2; a weak D match, TRBD1 (5 bases). The CDR3 runs 14 residues. V lost 5 bases and J lost 2, with 9 bases in between. CDR1 and CDR2 from the germline V gene are MNHEY and SVGAGI. This CDR3 is CASSRQPNTGELFF. CDR3 nucleotides: TGTGCCAGCAGTCGACAGCCCAACACCGGGGAGCTGTTTTTT.

The chain employs TRBV11-2 and TRBJ1-2; TRBD1 might be the D (6 bases). The CDR3 contains 13 residues. The germline V gene has CDR1 SGHAT and CDR2 FQNNGV. V was trimmed by 1 base and J by 5 bases, leaving 8 bases between them. CDR3 bases: TGTGCCAGCAGCTTAGGACAGGAATATGGCTACACCTTC. It is translated as CASSLGQEYGYTF.

The rearrangement joins TRBV7-8 to TRBJ2-1, with D unresolved. The germline V gene encodes CDR1 SGHVS and CDR2 FQNEAQ. Between the trimmed V and J ends, which lost 4 bases and 8 bases, there was a span of 12 bases. The CDR3 spans 13 residues. The CDR3 protein is CASSYNFPDEQFF. In DNA form, the CDR3 reads TGTGCCAGCAGCTATAATTTCCCCGATGAGCAGTTCTTC.

The CDR3 DNA sequence: TGCAGCGTTAAACTAGCGGGAGAATACAATGAGCAGTTCTTC. It translates to CSVKLAGEYNEQFF. The V call is TRBV29-1, the J call TRBJ2-1; 11 bases map to TRBD2. This CDR3 is 14 amino acids long. J was trimmed by 4 bases and V by 5 bases; bases with no gene match: 4. Germline CDR1 and CDR2: SQVTM and ANQGSEA.

This clone has a single count. The V call is TRBV7-9, the J call TRBJ2-1; 9 bases are a match to TRBD2. Germline loops: CDR1 SEHNR, CDR2 FQNEAQ (reference sequence). The trim removed 5 bases at V and 3 bases at J, leaving 8 bases unmatched. The CDR3 extends over 16 amino acids. The CDR3 nucleotides read TGTGCCAGCAGCACTTGGACTAGCGCCGACTACAATGAGCAGTTCTTC. Its protein product is CASSTWTSADYNEQFF.

J is TRBJ2-2 and V is TRBV7-3; possible D gene TRBD1, 6 bases. CDR3 length equals 13 residues. Looked up from germline, CDR1 is SGHTA and CDR2 is FQGTGA. Trimming took 8 bases from V and 5 from J, leaving 12 bases between them. In DNA form, the CDR3 reads TGTGCCAGCTTAGTGGGGGCAACCGGGGAGCTGTTTTTT. Residues: CASLVGATGELFF.

The J gene is TRBJ1-5, the V gene TRBV10-3; perhaps TRBD1 as D (6 bases). Trimming left V 8 bases short and J 3 bases short, with 14 bases between. The CDR3 covers 14 residues. Germline V CDR1 and CDR2: ENHRY, SYGVKD. The CDR3 loop reads CAIGERDTNQPQHF. For the CDR3, the DNA is TGTGCCATCGGGGAGAGGGACACCAATCAGCCCCAGCATTTT.

J is TRBJ2-7 and V is TRBV15, with D perhaps matching TRBD1 (8 bases). Germline lookup yields CDR1 LNHNV and CDR2 YYDKDF (reference sequence). Trimming shortened V by 4 bases and J by 2 bases, and 12 bases separated the two germline ends. The CDR3 consists of 14 residues. For the CDR3, the DNA is TGTGCCACCAGCAACAGGGGGGGACCCTACGAGCAGTACTTC. This gives the protein CATSNRGGPYEQYF.

This sequence joins TRBV7-2 and TRBJ2-3; 7 positions match TRBD1. Germline loops: CDR1 SGHTA, CDR2 FQGNSA. V lost 1 base to trimming and J lost 2 bases; unmatched junction nucleotides: 3. CDR3 size: 15 residues. CDR3 sequence reads: CASSLVKGATDTQYF. In DNA form, the CDR3 reads TGTGCCAGCAGCTTAGTGAAGGGGGCCACAGATACGCAGTATTTT.